This T cell receptor beta chain was recovered during a study of OX40 agonist ivuxolimab in advanced cancers. The overall study: People who had prior anti-PD-1, anti-PD-L1 or anti-CTLA-4 therapy could take part, and under 50% had some.

Trimming cost V 6 bases and J 3 bases, with 16 bases left between them. Germline V gene data show CDR1 as SNHLY and CDR2 as FYNNEI. The CDR3 length is 15 residues. Here immunoSEQ multiplex PCR was the method, and the copy in TCRdb shows in-frame clones only, minus some. The sample lists tens of thousands of clones; 86% were seen once. The chain combines TRBV2 with TRBJ2-3; no clear D gene. This TCR derives from an adult with an advanced solid tumor such as melanoma, head and neck, liver or kidney cancer. The sample consisted of CD4+ or CD8+ T cells sorted from blood, taken in a trial of the OX40 agonist ivuxolimab. The CDR3 protein is CASRGYAKVTDTQYF. CDR3 nucleotides: TGTGCCAGCAGAGGCTACGCTAAAGTGACAGATACGCAGTATTTT.